This T cell receptor (beta chain) was found in a study of blood T cell repertoires in COVID-19. The CDR3 consists of 14 residues. Trimming cost V 3 bases and J 7 bases, with 10 bases left between them. Germline-derived CDR1 and CDR2 are SGHNT and YENEEA. Assay: immunoSEQ multiplex PCR; the TCRdb copy retains only in-frame clones and omits some. The sample carries about 270,000 clones, roughly 93% recorded once. This chain links TRBV11-3 with TRBJ1-6; a possible D gene is TRBD1 (5 bases). This sequence originates from a middle-aged woman with acute COVID-19. Sequencing was carried out using PBMCs or T cells enriched from blood (not recorded which). The CDR3 spells CASSFGRGNSPLHF. In DNA, the CDR3 is TGTGCCAGCAGCTTTGGGAGGGGAAATTCACCCCTCCACTTT.